This T cell receptor (beta chain) was profiled in a study of blood T cell repertoires in COVID-19. A note on this clone: Different DNA sequences within this sample yield the same CDR3.

Sequencing was performed with immunoSEQ multiplex PCR; in TCRdb, only in-frame clones are kept and a portion is missing. The data hold 130,000 or so clones, with around four fifths observed a single time. CDR1 is SGHRS, CDR2 YFSETQ, per germline. The CDR3 contains 14 residues. The germline V and J ends were trimmed by 2 bases and 2 bases, with 11 bases remaining between them. The sequenced sample was peripheral blood. The sequence was obtained from a human donor in a cohort sampled during active COVID-19. J is TRBJ2-7 and V is TRBV5-1; a weak D match, TRBD1 (6 bases). The CDR3 coding sequence is TGCGCCAGCAGCTTCGCAGGGGCCCCCTACGAGCAGTACTTC. It encodes CASSFAGAPYEQYF.